This T cell receptor beta chain is from a study of Tregs in tolerant kidney transplant recipients. TCRdb keeps only in-frame clones here, not all; method: immunoSEQ multiplex PCR. Among under 300,000 clones listed, around 82% were seen once. This clone was observed once. V lost 0 bases to trimming and J lost 0 bases, with 11 bases between them. Germline CDR1 SGHNT, CDR2 YENEEA. The CDR3 consists of 17 residues. The specimen sequenced was CD4+ T cells from blood. This TCR came from a human donor in good health. This chain uses TRBV11-3 with TRBJ2-2; TRBD1 might be the D (5 bases). In DNA, the CDR3 is TGTGCCAGCAGCTTAGACCTTTTGGGGCCGAACACCGGGGAGCTGTTTTTT. Its translation is CASSLDLLGPNTGELFF. Filled out from reference TRBV11-3 and TRBJ2-2, the complete variable domain reads EAGVVQSPRYKIIEKKQPVAFWCNPISGHNTLYWYLQNLGQGPELLIRYENEEAVDDSQLPKDRFSAERLKGVDSTLKIQPAELGDSAVYLCASSLDLLGPNTGELFFGEGSRLTVL.